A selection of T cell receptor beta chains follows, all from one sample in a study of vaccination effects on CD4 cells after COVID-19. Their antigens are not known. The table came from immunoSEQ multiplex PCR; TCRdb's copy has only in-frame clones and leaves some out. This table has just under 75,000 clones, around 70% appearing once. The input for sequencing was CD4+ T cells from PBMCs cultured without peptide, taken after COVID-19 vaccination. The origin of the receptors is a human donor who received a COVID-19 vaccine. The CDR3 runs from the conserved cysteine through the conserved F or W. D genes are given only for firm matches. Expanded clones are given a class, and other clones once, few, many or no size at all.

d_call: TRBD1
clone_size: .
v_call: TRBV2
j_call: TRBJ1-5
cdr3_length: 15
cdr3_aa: CASSLRTGGYQPQHF
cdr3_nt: TGTGCCAGCAGCCTTAGGACAGGGGGATATCAGCCCCAGCATTTT

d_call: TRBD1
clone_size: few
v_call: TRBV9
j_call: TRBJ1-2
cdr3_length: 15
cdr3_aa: CASSVAGTGLYGYTF
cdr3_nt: TGTGCCAGCAGCGTAGCGGGGACAGGGCTCTATGGCTACACCTTC

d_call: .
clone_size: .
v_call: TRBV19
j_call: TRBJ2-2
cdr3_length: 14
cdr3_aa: CASSAPVNTGELFF
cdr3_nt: TGTGCCAGTAGTGCTCCAGTGAACACCGGGGAGCTGTTTTTT

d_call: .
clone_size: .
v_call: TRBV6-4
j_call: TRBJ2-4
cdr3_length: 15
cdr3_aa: CASRDFRVAKNIQYF
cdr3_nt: TGTGCCAGCAGGGACTTCCGGGTAGCCAAAAACATTCAGTACTTC

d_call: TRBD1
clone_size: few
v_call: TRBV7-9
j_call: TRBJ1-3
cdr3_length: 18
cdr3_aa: CASSPIPGQGASGNTIYF
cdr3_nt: TGTGCCAGCAGCCCCATTCCAGGACAGGGAGCGTCTGGAAACACCATATATTTT

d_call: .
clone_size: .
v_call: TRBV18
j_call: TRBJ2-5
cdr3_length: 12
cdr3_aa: CASSPPSKTQYF
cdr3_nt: TGTGCCAGCTCACCACCGTCAAAGACCCAGTACTTC

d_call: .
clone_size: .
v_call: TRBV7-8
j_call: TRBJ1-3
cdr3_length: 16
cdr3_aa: CASSLGPNFSGNTIYF
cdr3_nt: TGTGCCAGCAGCTTAGGTCCGAACTTCTCTGGAAACACCATATATTTT

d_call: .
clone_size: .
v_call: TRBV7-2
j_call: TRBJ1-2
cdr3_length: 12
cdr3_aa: CASSLVGYGYTF
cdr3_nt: TGTGCCAGCAGCTTAGTGGGATATGGCTACACCTTC

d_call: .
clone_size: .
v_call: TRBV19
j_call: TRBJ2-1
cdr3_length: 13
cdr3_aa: CASSSRVANEQFF
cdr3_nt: TGTGCCAGTAGTTCCAGGGTAGCAAATGAGCAGTTCTTC

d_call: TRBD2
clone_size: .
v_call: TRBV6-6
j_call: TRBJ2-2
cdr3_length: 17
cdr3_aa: CASSRLAGGPRTGELFF
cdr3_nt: TGTGCCAGCAGCCGACTAGCGGGGGGGCCTAGGACCGGGGAGCTGTTTTTT

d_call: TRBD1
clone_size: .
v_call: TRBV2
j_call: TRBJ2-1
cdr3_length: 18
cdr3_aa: CASTPSPAGGSPYNEQFF
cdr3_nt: TGTGCCAGCACCCCGAGCCCCGCAGGGGGCAGTCCCTACAATGAGCAGTTCTTC

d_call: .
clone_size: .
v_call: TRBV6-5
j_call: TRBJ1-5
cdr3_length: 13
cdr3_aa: CASLEQSNQPQHF
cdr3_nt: TGTGCCAGCTTAGAACAGAGCAATCAGCCCCAGCATTTT

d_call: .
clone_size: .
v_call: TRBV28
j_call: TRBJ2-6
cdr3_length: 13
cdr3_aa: CASSYPPANVLTF
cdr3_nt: TGTGCCAGCAGTTACCCGCCGGCCAACGTCCTGACTTTC

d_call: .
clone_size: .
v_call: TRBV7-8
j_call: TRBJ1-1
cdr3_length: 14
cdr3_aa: CASSLVRDGQKAFF
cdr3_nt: TGTGCCAGCAGCTTAGTTCGTGACGGTCAGAAAGCTTTCTTT

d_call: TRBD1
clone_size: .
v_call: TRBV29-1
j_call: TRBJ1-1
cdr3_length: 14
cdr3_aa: CSVRDRVGDTEAFF
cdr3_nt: TGCAGCGTCCGGGACAGGGTGGGTGATACTGAAGCTTTCTTT

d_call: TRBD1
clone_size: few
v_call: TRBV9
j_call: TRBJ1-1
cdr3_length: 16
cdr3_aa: CASSVSSGQMNTEAFF
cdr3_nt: TGTGCCAGCAGCGTTTCCTCGGGACAGATGAACACTGAAGCTTTCTTT

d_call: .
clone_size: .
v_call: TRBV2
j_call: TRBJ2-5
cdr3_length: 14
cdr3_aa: CASSEVSPEETQYF
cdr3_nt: TGTGCCAGCAGTGAAGTGTCTCCGGAAGAGACCCAGTACTTC

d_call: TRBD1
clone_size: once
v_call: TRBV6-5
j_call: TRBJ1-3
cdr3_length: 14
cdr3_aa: CAGTLQGKQDTIYF
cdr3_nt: TGTGCCGGAACTTTACAGGGGAAACAGGACACCATATATTTT

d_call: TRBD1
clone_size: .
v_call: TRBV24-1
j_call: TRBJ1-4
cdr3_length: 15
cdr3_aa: CATSDGGQGWEKLFF
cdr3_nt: TGTGCCACCAGTGATGGAGGACAGGGTTGGGAAAAACTGTTTTTT

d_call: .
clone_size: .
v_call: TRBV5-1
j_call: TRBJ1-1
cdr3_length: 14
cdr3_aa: CASSLGHQDTEAFF
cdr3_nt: TGCGCCAGCAGCTTGGGACATCAAGACACTGAAGCTTTCTTT

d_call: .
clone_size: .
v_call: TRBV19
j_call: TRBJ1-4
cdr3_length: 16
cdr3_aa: CASSTYTVNGGEKLFF
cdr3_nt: TGTGCCAGTAGTACCTACACAGTCAACGGTGGTGAAAAACTGTTTTTT

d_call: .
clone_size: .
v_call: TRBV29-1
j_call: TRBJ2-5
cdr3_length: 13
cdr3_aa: CSVRPTAQETQYF
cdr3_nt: TGCAGCGTGCGACCGACTGCACAAGAGACCCAGTACTTC

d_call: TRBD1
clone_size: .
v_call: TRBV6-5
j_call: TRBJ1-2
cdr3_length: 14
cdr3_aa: CASRTRDRAYGYTF
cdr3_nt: TGTGCCAGCAGAACCCGGGACAGGGCCTATGGCTACACCTTC

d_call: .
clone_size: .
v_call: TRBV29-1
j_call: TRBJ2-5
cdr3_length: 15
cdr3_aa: CSVEGGGAGAETQYF
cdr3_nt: TGCAGCGTTGAAGGTGGGGGGGCCGGCGCAGAGACCCAGTACTTC

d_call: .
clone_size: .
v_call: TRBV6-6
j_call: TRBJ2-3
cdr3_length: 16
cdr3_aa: CASSYSRTDRTDTQYF
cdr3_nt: TGTGCCAGCAGTTACTCGCGGACAGATCGAACAGATACGCAGTATTTT

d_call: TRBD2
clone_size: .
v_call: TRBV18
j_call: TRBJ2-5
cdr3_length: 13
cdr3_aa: CASSPGGVETQYF
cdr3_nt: TGTGCCAGCTCACCAGGGGGGGTTGAGACCCAGTACTTC

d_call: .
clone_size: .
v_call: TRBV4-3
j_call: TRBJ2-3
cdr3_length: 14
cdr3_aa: CASSQGFSTDTQYF
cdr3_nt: TGCGCCAGCAGCCAAGGGTTCAGCACAGATACGCAGTATTTT

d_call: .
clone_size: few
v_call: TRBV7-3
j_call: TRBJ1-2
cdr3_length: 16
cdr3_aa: CASSLSGTDANYGYTF
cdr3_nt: TGTGCCAGCAGCTTAAGTGGGACGGACGCTAACTATGGCTACACCTTC